The clone carrying this TCR beta chain was seen many times. TCRdb ran MiXCR on the RT-PCR reads and lists one entry per CDR3 protein. This sample carries hundreds of thousands of distinct CDR3 sequences, more than 13% of them seen once, and the ten largest clones take around 3.3%. The germline CDR1 and CDR2 sequences are DFQATT and SNEGSKA (reference sequence). The CDR3 extends over 13 amino acids. V lost 5 bases, J lost 7 bases, and 14 bases lay in between. The sequence derives from a female donor in good health, serving as a healthy control. The sequenced sample was memory CD4+ T cells from blood. The rearrangement joins TRBV20-1 to TRBJ1-4; D unclear. CDR3 sequence: CSAPQLTSEKLFF. DNA for the CDR3: TGCAGTGCTCCACAGCTCACGAGTGAAAAACTGTTTTTT.